Shown below are 28 T cell receptor beta chains from a single sample sequenced in a study of CD8+ T cells in alopecia areata. Specified treatment: oral pan-JAK inhibitor, 5-10 mg twice daily. Once RNA had been extracted, it was reverse transcribed into cDNA to act as the sequencing template. Data came from immunoSEQ multiplex PCR; TCRdb stores just in-frame clones and leaves some out. The repertoire has about 180,000 clones, 58% of them found once; the top ten carry roughly 16%. Sequencing used CD4+ T cells sorted from blood, obtained at approximately week 56, from a patient treated with tofacitinib. The receptors were sampled from a human donor with alopecia areata.

The V call is TRBV14, the J call TRBJ1-6; D unresolved. Trimming cost V 4 bases and J 7 bases, with 8 bases left between them. CDR1 SGHDN and CDR2 FVKESK come from the germline V gene. The CDR3 loop spans 13 amino acids. CDR3 bases: TGTGCCAGCAGCCGTGTGTTCAATTCACCCCTCCACTTT. Amino acids: CASSRVFNSPLHF.

This chain links TRBV5-1 with TRBJ2-2, with 8 bases fitting TRBD2. Germline-derived CDR1 and CDR2 are SGHRS and YFSETQ. The CDR3 length is 17 residues. V shed 4 bases and J 0 bases; nucleotides not matched to a gene: 8. Here the CDR3 DNA reads TGCGCCAGCAGCCCCCGACTAGCGAACGCGAACACCGGGGAGCTGTTTTTT. Protein product: CASSPRLANANTGELFF.

This chain links TRBV6-5 with TRBJ2-7, with D uncertain. The germline V gene encodes CDR1 MNHEY and CDR2 SVGAGI. Trimming took 2 bases from V and 4 from J, leaving 9 bases between them. The CDR3 length is 13 residues. In DNA form, the CDR3 reads TGTGCCAGCAGTTACGGCCCATGGTACGAGCAGTACTTC. Its translation is CASSYGPWYEQYF.

This clone has a handful of counts. The rearrangement joins TRBV7-2 to TRBJ2-5; no reliable D call. The CDR3 is 13 residues long. V was cut by 4 bases and J by 7 bases, with 13 bases left in between. Per germline, CDR1 SGHTA and CDR2 FQGNSA. The DNA for the CDR3 is TGTGCCAGCAGCTCGGGCTCGGGTTGGACCCAGTACTTC. This codes for CASSSGSGWTQYF.

This sequence joins TRBV7-9 and TRBJ1-2; D unclear. The germline gives CDR1 SEHNR, CDR2 FQNEAQ (reference sequence). CDR3 size: 11 residues. Deletions cut 8 bases from V and 4 bases from J, with 8 bases between. The CDR3 DNA is TGTGCCAGCCCGGAGTTCTATGGCTACACCTTC. Translated, it gives CASPEFYGYTF.

The CDR3 loop is CASSYRWDSPLHF. The CDR3 DNA reads TGTGCCAGCAGTTACAGGTGGGATTCACCCCTCCACTTT. This chain uses TRBV6-5 with TRBJ1-6, with unresolved D. The CDR3 loop spans 13 amino acids. V lost 2 bases and J lost 8, with 7 bases in between. Germline V gives CDR1 MNHEY, CDR2 SVGAGI.

This clone was counted a few times. The chain combines TRBV30 with TRBJ1-2; D is undetermined. CDR1 and CDR2 from the germline V gene are GTSNPN and SVGIG (reference sequence). Trimming removed 1 base at V and 3 bases at J, with 9 bases between. The CDR3 is 13 residues long. The DNA for the CDR3 is TGTGCCTGGAGTGACAGTAATGACTATGGCTACACCTTC. Translation: CAWSDSNDYGYTF.

V gene TRBV21-1 combines with J gene TRBJ1-5. TRBV21-1 is deemed a pseudogene. The CDR3 covers 17 residues. The CDR3 spells CASSKVGPYGSNQPQHF. The CDR3 nucleotides are TGTGCCAGCAGCAAAGTAGGGCCATATGGCAGCAATCAGCCCCAGCATTTT.

This clone was counted only a few times. CDR3 sequence reads: CSVVRQGNTEAFF. CDR3 in DNA: TGCAGCGTTGTCCGACAGGGGAACACTGAAGCTTTCTTT. V and J are TRBV29-1 and TRBJ1-1; TRBD1 matches at 7 bases. The CDR3 runs to 13 residues. Trimming at V came to 4 bases and at J to 1 base, leaving 3 bases not matched to a gene. CDR1 is SQVTM, CDR2 ANQGSEA, per germline.

This clone was observed a few times. The V and J genes are TRBV30 and TRBJ1-6; a possible D gene is TRBD1 (5 bases). The ends were cut back, 4 bases at V and 5 bases at J, with 9 bases in the middle. Germline lookup yields CDR1 GTSNPN and CDR2 SVGIG (reference sequence). This CDR3 comprises 13 residues. Here the CDR3 DNA reads TGTGCCTGGACGGACACTAATAATTCACCCCTCCACTTT. It translates to CAWTDTNNSPLHF.

The sample holds a few counts of this clone. V is TRBV7-2 and J is TRBJ1-1, with D uncertain. CDR1 and CDR2 from the germline V gene are SGHTA and FQGNSA. V shed 2 bases and J shed 6 bases, with 19 bases lying between them. The CDR3 covers 16 residues. CDR3 residues: CASSLPKEGRPAEAFF. The CDR3 DNA follows: TGTGCCAGCAGCTTACCGAAGGAAGGCCGTCCGGCTGAAGCTTTCTTT.

The genes are TRBV14 and TRBJ1-1; D is unresolved. The CDR3 contains 13 residues. Trimming stripped 6 bases from V and 2 bases from J, with 10 bases between. Germline loops: CDR1 SGHDN, CDR2 FVKESK. The CDR3 region has the DNA TGTGCCAGCAGTCGGCAGAGCAACACTGAAGCTTTCTTT. Its translation: CASSRQSNTEAFF.

The chain has TRBV29-1 and TRBJ1-2, with no clear D. V lost 6 bases to trimming and J lost 4 bases, with 15 bases between them. The CDR3 spans 13 residues. Germline V lookup: CDR1 SQVTM, CDR2 ANQGSEA. The CDR3: CSVLVVGSYGYTF. Here the CDR3 DNA reads TGCAGCGTCCTCGTGGTGGGTAGCTATGGCTACACCTTC. The full variable domain, with the rest looked up from reference TRBV29-1 and TRBJ1-2, is SAVISQKPSRDICQRGTSLTIQCQVDSQVTMMFWYRQQPGQSLTLIATANQGSEATYESGFVIDKFPISRPNLTFSTLTVSNMSPEDSSIYLCSVLVVGSYGYTFGSGTRLTVV.

J is TRBJ2-4 and V is TRBV5-1, with D perhaps TRBD1 (6 bases). This CDR3 has 14 amino acids. Germline V CDR1 and CDR2: SGHRS, YFSETQ. The V end lost 4 bases, the J end lost 8 bases, and 16 bases lay between the germline ends. The CDR3 is CASSRQDSYDIQYF. In nucleotides, the CDR3 is TGCGCCAGCAGCCGTCAGGACAGCTATGACATTCAGTACTTC.

This chain connects TRBV11-1 to TRBJ2-7, with 7 bases fitting TRBD2. Germline CDR1 SGHAT, CDR2 FQDESV (reference sequence). The CDR3 has 12 residues. Germline trimming cut 5 bases from V and 4 bases from J; bases unmatched to any gene: 2. CDR3 DNA: TGTGCCAGCAGCCAGGGAGGGTACGAGCAGTACTTC. Translation: CASSQGGYEQYF.

A few counts support this clone. The V and J genes are TRBV10-3 and TRBJ2-5, with 8 nucleotides matching TRBD1. The V gene end was trimmed by 5 bases and the J gene end by 0 bases; junction bases not matched to a gene: 11. CDR3 size: 17 residues. Germline V gene sequence: CDR1 ENHRY, CDR2 SYGVKD. The CDR3 protein is CAISPRGQGPYQETQYF. The CDR3, as DNA: TGTGCCATCAGTCCCCGCGGACAGGGCCCGTACCAAGAGACCCAGTACTTC.

This clone has only a few counts. The gene calls are TRBV15 and TRBJ2-5; D remains ambiguous. CDR3 length: 14 residues. Trimming left V 0 bases short and J 3 bases short, with 8 bases between. Germline lookup yields CDR1 LNHNV and CDR2 YYDKDF (reference sequence). The DNA for the CDR3 is TGTGCCACCAGCAGAGATAATGGAGAAGAGACCCAGTACTTC. Translation: CATSRDNGEETQYF.

This clone was observed a few times. The V call is TRBV4-1, the J call TRBJ1-1; 8 bases agree with TRBD1. The junction had 6 bases not matched to a gene; V was cut back by 2 bases and J by 4 bases. Germline values: CDR1 MGHRA, CDR2 YSYEKL. The CDR3 totals 15 residues. Written as DNA, the CDR3 is TGCGCCAGCAGCCAACCGGGACAGGTTTTCACTGAAGCTTTCTTT. This codes for CASSQPGQVFTEAFF.

The chain combines TRBV27 with TRBJ2-7, with 9 bases matching TRBD2. In germline, CDR1 is MNHEY, CDR2 SMNVEV (reference sequence). Germline trimming cut 3 bases from V and 7 bases from J; bases unmatched to any gene: 13. This CDR3 has 16 amino acids. CDR3 sequence reads: CASSLRTSALSGEQYF. The CDR3 DNA follows: TGTGCCAGCAGTTTGCGGACTAGCGCCCTGTCAGGGGAGCAGTACTTC.

The rearrangement links TRBV6-6 to TRBJ2-7; D uncertain. This CDR3 is 13 amino acids long. V was trimmed by 7 bases and J by 4 bases, leaving 14 bases between them. Germline V lookup: CDR1 MNHNY, CDR2 SVGAGI (reference sequence). CDR3: CASTLTRAYEQYF. The CDR3 coding sequence is TGTGCCAGCACCCTTACACGGGCTTACGAGCAGTACTTC.

The genes are TRBV7-9 and TRBJ2-3; the match to TRBD2 covers 8 bases. Per the germline V gene, CDR1 is SEHNR and CDR2 is FQNEAQ (reference sequence). The CDR3 contains 14 residues. V shed 5 bases, J shed 2 bases, and the junction held 3 bases outside the gene matches. CDR3 sequence (DNA): TGTGCCAGCAGCCAGCGGGGGAACACAGATACGCAGTATTTT. Its protein is CASSQRGNTDTQYF. Filled out from reference TRBV7-9 and TRBJ2-3, the complete variable domain reads DTGVSQNPRHKITKRGQNVTFRCDPISEHNRLYWYRQTLGQGPEFLTYFQNEAQLEKSRLLSDRFSAERPKGSFSTLEIQRTEQGDSAMYLCASSQRGNTDTQYFGPGTRLTVL.

This clone was counted between two and nine times. The chain has TRBV29-1 and TRBJ2-1, with D tentatively TRBD1 (6 bases). V dropped 5 bases and J dropped 9 bases, with 17 bases sitting between them. This CDR3 is 13 amino acids long. Germline V gene data show CDR1 as SQVTM and CDR2 as ANQGSEA. The DNA of the CDR3 is TGCAGCGTTCAAAGACAGGTTGGTAGTGAGCAGTTCTTC. This encodes CSVQRQVGSEQFF.

Ten or more counts support this clone. The CDR3 spells CASSQEGGYTF. The DNA for the CDR3 is TGTGCCAGCAGCCAAGAGGGCGGCTACACCTTC. This chain joins TRBV4-2 and TRBJ1-2; D gene uncertain. The germline V gene encodes CDR1 LGHNA and CDR2 YNFKEQ. V was cut by 0 bases and J by 8 bases, with 4 bases left in between. There are 11 residues in the CDR3.

The chain joins TRBV5-1 to TRBJ2-3, with TRBD2 matching over 7 bases. The J segment lost 4 bases and the V segment lost 6 bases, leaving 11 bases of the junction unmatched. The CDR3 sequence is 15 residues long. CDR1 and CDR2 from the germline V gene are SGHRS and YFSETQ. CDR3 nucleotides: TGCGCCAGCAACCGGGACTACAAACCAGCAGATACGCAGTATTTT. Protein product: CASNRDYKPADTQYF.

This clone occurred many times. The chain carries TRBV29-1 and TRBJ2-3, with unresolved D. V was cut by 0 bases and J by 2 bases, with 6 bases left in between. The CDR3 is 13 amino acids. CDR1 and CDR2 from the germline V gene are SQVTM and ANQGSEA. The CDR3 loop reads CSVEDGVTDTQYF. CDR3 nucleotide sequence: TGCAGCGTTGAAGATGGGGTCACAGATACGCAGTATTTT.

This clone appeared a few times. The chain carries TRBV11-2 and TRBJ1-3, with D hard to call. The CDR3 runs to 12 residues. The V gene lost 5 bases and the J gene lost 5 bases, with 7 bases spanning the gap. CDR1 and CDR2 from the germline V gene are SGHAT and FQNNGV. CDR3 sequence (DNA): TGTGCCAGCAGCCCCGCCAGAAACACCATATATTTT. It codes for CASSPARNTIYF.

This chain joins TRBV6-6 and TRBJ1-2; D might be TRBD1 (6 bases). The CDR3 covers 14 residues. Trimming took off 0 bases at V and 2 bases at J, with 7 bases between the two ends. CDR1 is MNHNY, CDR2 SVGAGI, per germline (reference sequence). The CDR3 nucleotides are TGTGCCAGCAGTTACTCACAGGGAAACTATGGCTACACCTTC. Protein: CASSYSQGNYGYTF.

The rearrangement joins TRBV4-2 to TRBJ2-6; no reliable D call. Germline V gene sequence: CDR1 LGHNA, CDR2 YNFKEQ. CDR3 length equals 17 residues. V was pared by 0 bases and J by 0 bases, with 9 bases between. The CDR3 DNA sequence: TGTGCCAGCAGCCAAGAGGCCAGCCTCTCTGGGGCCAACGTCCTGACTTTC. It encodes CASSQEASLSGANVLTF.